This TCR beta chain was found in a study of T cells in tuberculosis. Study observations and caveats: A GMM-specific repertoire classifier reached approximately 90% accuracy, AUROC approximately 0.93.

Some clones are missing from TCRdb's copy, which holds only in-frame ones; the method was immunoSEQ multiplex PCR. Of 30,000 to 35,000 clones listed, 95% to 97% were seen once; the top ten hold less than 7.5%. Latent tuberculosis screening used tuberculin skin test and IGRA at entry. Concerning this clone itself: As yet, its antigen is unknown.

The TCR comes from a donor between 5 and 29 years old with latent tuberculosis or without tuberculosis infection. Sequenced sample: PBMCs.

CDR3 amino acids: CASSPPGDYGYTF. The CDR3 DNA follows: TGTGCCAGCTCACCACCAGGGGACTATGGCTACACCTTC. This chain uses TRBV18 with TRBJ1-2, with TRBD1 as a possible D gene (5 bases). The CDR3 has 13 amino acids. The germline CDR1 and CDR2 sequences are KGHSH and LQKENI. V lost 0 bases and J lost 3, with 5 bases in between. Complete variable domain (other parts from reference TRBV18 and TRBJ1-2): NAGVMQNPRHLVRRRGQEARLRCSPMKGHSHVYWYRQLPEEGLKFMVYLQKENIIDESGMPKERFSAEFPKEGPSILRIQQVVRGDSAAYFCASSPPGDYGYTFGSGTRLTVV.